Given below is one TCR beta chain in context. This sample was taken from a study of control samples from healthy donors and cancer patients. The V end lost 7 bases, the J end lost 0 bases, and 6 bases lay between the germline ends. Germline values: CDR1 MNHEY, CDR2 SVGAGI. The CDR3 contains 13 residues. Sequenced by immunoSEQ multiplex PCR; TCRdb stores in-frame clones only, minus some. The sample lists over 85,000 clones, less than 90% occurring once. Sequencing was performed on PBMCs. The TCR sequence derives from a woman aged 50 to 65 with colorectal cancer. The chain combines TRBV6-5 with TRBJ2-2; D is unresolved. In nucleotides, the CDR3 is TGTGCCAGCAAACAGACGAACACCGGGGAGCTGTTTTTT. Translating gives CASKQTNTGELFF.